This T cell receptor beta chain originates from a study of human T cells and chemical hapten exposure. In TCRdb, the RACE reads were re-called with MiXCR into one record per CDR3 protein. The profile shows about 100,000 distinct CDR3 sequences, over 9.5% of them singletons. The V end lost 6 bases, the J end lost 6 bases, and 20 bases lay between the germline ends. The germline V gene encodes CDR1 MNHEY and CDR2 SVGEGT. The CDR3 is 15 amino acids. Stated time point: patch test 1, 2 weeks after DPC sensitization. Sample treatment: therapeutic diphenylcyclopropenone sensitization with weekly scalp DPC. To note about this clonotype: A much larger clonotype is one base distant, so this may be a read error.

The source material was whole blood, sampled in connection with sensitization to the hapten diphenylcyclopropenone (DPC). The chain joins TRBV6-2 or TRBV6-3 to TRBJ1-2; TRBD1 is a possible D gene (5 bases). The source is a man aged 35-49 years with alopecia areata. Some clones in this sample may be carry-over from other donors' samples. The CDR3 reads CASSSEDTPGDGYTF. The CDR3 DNA follows: TGTGCCAGCAGCTCCGAGGACACTCCTGGAGATGGCTACACCTTC.